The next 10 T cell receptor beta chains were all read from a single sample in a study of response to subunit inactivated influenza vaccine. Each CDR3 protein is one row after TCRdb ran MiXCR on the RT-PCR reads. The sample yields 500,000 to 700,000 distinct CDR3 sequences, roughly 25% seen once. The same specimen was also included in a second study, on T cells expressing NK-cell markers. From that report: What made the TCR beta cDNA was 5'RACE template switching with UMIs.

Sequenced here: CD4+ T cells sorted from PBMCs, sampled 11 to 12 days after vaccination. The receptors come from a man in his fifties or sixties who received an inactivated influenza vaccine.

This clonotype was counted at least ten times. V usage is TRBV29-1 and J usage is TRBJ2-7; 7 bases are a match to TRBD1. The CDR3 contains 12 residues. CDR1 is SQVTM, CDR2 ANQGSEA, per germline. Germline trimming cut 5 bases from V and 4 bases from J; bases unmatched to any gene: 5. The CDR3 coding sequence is TGCAGCGTTCGTAGGGGGCGGTACGAGCAGTACTTC. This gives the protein CSVRRGRYEQYF.

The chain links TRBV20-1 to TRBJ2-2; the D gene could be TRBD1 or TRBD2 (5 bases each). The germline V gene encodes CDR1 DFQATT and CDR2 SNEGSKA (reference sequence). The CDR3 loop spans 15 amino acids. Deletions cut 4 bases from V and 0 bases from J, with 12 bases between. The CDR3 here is CSATAGTPNTGELFF. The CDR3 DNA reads TGCAGTGCTACTGCCGGGACCCCGAACACCGGGGAGCTGTTTTTT.

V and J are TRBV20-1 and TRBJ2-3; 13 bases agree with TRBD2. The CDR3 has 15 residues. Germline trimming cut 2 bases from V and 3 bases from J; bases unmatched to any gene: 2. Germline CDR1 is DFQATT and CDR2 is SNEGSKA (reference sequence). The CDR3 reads CSARSTSGGTDTQYF. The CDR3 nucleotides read TGCAGTGCTAGATCGACTAGCGGGGGGACAGATACGCAGTATTTT.

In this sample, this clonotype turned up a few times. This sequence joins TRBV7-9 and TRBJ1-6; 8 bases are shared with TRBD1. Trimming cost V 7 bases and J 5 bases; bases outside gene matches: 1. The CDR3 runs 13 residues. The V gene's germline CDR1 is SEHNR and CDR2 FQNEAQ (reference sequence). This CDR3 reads CASNRGDNSPLHF. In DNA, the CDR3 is TGTGCCAGCAACAGGGGGGATAATTCACCCCTCCACTTT.

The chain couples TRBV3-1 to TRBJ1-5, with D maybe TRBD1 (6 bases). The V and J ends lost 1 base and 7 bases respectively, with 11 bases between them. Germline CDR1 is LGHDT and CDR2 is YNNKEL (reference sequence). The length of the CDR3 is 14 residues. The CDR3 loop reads CASSQGARGQPQHF. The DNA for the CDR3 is TGTGCCAGCAGCCAAGGGGCGAGGGGGCAGCCCCAGCATTTT.

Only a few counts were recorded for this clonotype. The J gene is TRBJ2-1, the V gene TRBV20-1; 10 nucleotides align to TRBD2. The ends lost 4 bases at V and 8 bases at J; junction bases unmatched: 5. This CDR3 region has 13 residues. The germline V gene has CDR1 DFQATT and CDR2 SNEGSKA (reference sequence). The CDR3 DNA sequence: TGCAGTGCTAAATCTAGCGGGGGTGATGAGCAGTTCTTC. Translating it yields CSAKSSGGDEQFF.

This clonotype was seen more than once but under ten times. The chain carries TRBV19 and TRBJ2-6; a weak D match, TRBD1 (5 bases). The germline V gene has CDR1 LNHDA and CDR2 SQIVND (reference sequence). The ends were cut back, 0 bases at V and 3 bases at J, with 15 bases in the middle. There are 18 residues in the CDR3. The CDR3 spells CASSIEPPGYGGANVLTF. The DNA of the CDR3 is TGTGCCAGTAGTATAGAACCGCCAGGGTACGGTGGGGCCAACGTCCTGACTTTC.

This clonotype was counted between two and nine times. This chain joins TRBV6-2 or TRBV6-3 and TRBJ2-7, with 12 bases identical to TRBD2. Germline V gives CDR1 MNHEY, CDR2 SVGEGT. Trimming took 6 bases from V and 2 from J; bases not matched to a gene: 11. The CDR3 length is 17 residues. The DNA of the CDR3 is TGTGCCAGCAGCTTCGGGACTAGCGGGTCCCGCACCTACGAGCAGTACTTC. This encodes CASSFGTSGSRTYEQYF.

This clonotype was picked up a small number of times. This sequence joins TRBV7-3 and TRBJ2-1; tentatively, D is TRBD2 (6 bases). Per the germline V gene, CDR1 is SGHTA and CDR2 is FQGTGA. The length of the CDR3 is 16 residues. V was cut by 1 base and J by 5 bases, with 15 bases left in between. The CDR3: CASSLNSGATNNEQFF. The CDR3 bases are TGTGCCAGCAGCTTAAATTCGGGAGCCACGAACAATGAGCAGTTCTTC.

This CDR3 is CASSSTVAGGPQEQYF. The CDR3 region has the DNA TGTGCCAGCAGCTCCACCGTAGCGGGAGGGCCGCAGGAGCAGTACTTC. The chain recombines TRBV11-2 with TRBJ2-7; 11 positions agree with TRBD2. With V trimmed by 4 bases and J by 7 bases, 12 bases remained unmatched. The CDR3 is made up of 16 amino acids. Germline-derived CDR1 and CDR2 are SGHAT and FQNNGV.